This TCR beta chain stems from a study of CD8 T cells in ankylosing spondylitis. Study findings and constraints: Ankylosing spondylitis blood appeared to be characterized by a TCR beta motif of roughly eight highly homologous variants.

Trimming stripped 4 bases from V and 2 bases from J, with 9 bases between. CDR3 length equals 13 residues. Germline V gene sequence: CDR1 SEHNR, CDR2 FQNEAQ (reference sequence). A remark on this clonotype: Its specificity is unknown.

TCRdb independently ran MiXCR on the 5' RACE reads; one entry per CDR3 protein. The sample consists of around 130,000 distinct CDR3 sequences, approximately 14% of them appearing once. The specimen sequenced was blood, either unsorted or a sorted T cell fraction (not recorded which). The sequence came from a female donor with ankylosing spondylitis or in good health (not recorded which). The chain uses TRBV7-9 and TRBJ2-7; D not resolved. CDR3 protein: CASSSKATYEQYF. The CDR3 nucleotides read TGTGCCAGCAGCTCAAAGGCGACCTACGAGCAGTACTTC.